Following are 32 T cell receptor beta chains from one sample sequenced in a study of technical replicates of blood from a few donors. Some clones are missing from TCRdb's copy, which holds only in-frame ones; the method was immunoSEQ multiplex PCR. The sample has 64,000 or so clones; nearly 98% are singletons. What was sequenced was T cells isolated from PBMCs. The receptors here all came from a human donor in good health.

This clone was detected once. This sequence joins TRBV2 and TRBJ2-1; TRBD2 aligns across 10 bases. The V segment lost 1 base and the J segment 4 bases; nucleotides outside the gene matches: 1. The germline gives CDR1 SNHLY, CDR2 FYNNEI. CDR3 length equals 15 residues. The chain's CDR3 is CASSEVAGGYNEQFF. DNA of the CDR3: TGTGCCAGCAGTGAAGTAGCGGGGGGTTACAATGAGCAGTTCTTC.

The chain joins TRBV4-1 to TRBJ2-1, with 9 bases fitting TRBD1. Trimming cost V 2 bases and J 8 bases; bases outside gene matches: 7. Germline CDR1 is MGHRA and CDR2 is YSYEKL. The CDR3 runs 15 residues. The CDR3 protein is CASSQPGQGNYEQFF. CDR3 DNA sequence: TGCGCCAGCAGCCAACCGGGACAGGGTAACTATGAGCAGTTCTTC.

The chain couples TRBV5-6 to TRBJ2-7; TRBD1 is a possible D gene (6 bases). Per germline, CDR1 SGHDT and CDR2 YYEEEE. V lost 0 bases and J 3 bases, leaving 13 bases between the germline ends. This CDR3 spans 15 amino acids. The CDR3 DNA reads TGTGCCAGCAGCTTGGGTCCGACAGGATTCTACGAGCAGTACTTC. This codes for CASSLGPTGFYEQYF.

The chain couples TRBV6-6 to TRBJ1-4; possible D gene TRBD1, 5 bases. CDR1 MNHNY and CDR2 SVGAGI come from the germline V gene (reference sequence). The CDR3 has 13 amino acids. Between the trimmed V and J ends, which lost 0 bases and 7 bases, there was a span of 6 bases. CDR3 in amino acids: CASSYSTVEKLFF. The CDR3, as DNA: TGTGCCAGCAGTTACTCGACAGTTGAAAAACTGTTTTTT.

This sequence joins TRBV11-2 and TRBJ2-7; 9 bases line up with TRBD2. The ends lost 1 base at V and 4 bases at J; junction bases unmatched: 8. Looked up from germline, CDR1 is SGHAT and CDR2 is FQNNGV. The CDR3 consists of 16 residues. Here the CDR3 reads CASSLVTSGLNYEQYF. The CDR3, as DNA: TGTGCCAGCAGCTTAGTTACTAGCGGGCTAAATTACGAGCAGTACTTC. Based on the CDR3 plus reference TRBV11-2 and TRBJ2-7, the full variable domain is EAGVAQSPRYKIIEKRQSVAFWCNPISGHATLYWYQQILGQGPKLLIQFQNNGVVDDSQLPKDRFSAERLKGVDSTLKIQPAKLEDSAVYLCASSLVTSGLNYEQYFGPGTRLTVT.

The chain couples TRBV18 to TRBJ1-1, with a weak D call TRBD1 (5 bases). The CDR3 is 16 residues long. Per germline, CDR1 KGHSH and CDR2 LQKENI. Trimming stripped 3 bases from V and 3 bases from J, with 17 bases between. This chain's CDR3 is CASSPLEARGDTEAFF. For the CDR3, the DNA is TGTGCCAGCTCACCTCTCGAGGCCCGGGGGGACACTGAAGCTTTCTTT.

The chain is built from TRBV5-1 and TRBJ2-1; 8 bases fit TRBD2. V dropped 4 bases and J dropped 4; count of bases not matched to a gene: 10. Germline V gene lookup returns CDR1 SGHRS and CDR2 YFSETQ. CDR3 length equals 16 residues. CDR3 nucleotides: TGCGCCAGCAGCCTAATAGGGACTAGTGGATACAATGAGCAGTTCTTC. It encodes CASSLIGTSGYNEQFF.

The rearrangement links TRBV6-1 to TRBJ2-1, with D possibly matching TRBD1 (5 bases). The V gene's germline CDR1 is MNHNS and CDR2 SASEGT. The CDR3 length is 13 residues. Trimming took off 7 bases at V and 2 bases at J, with 9 bases between the two ends. As DNA, the CDR3 is TGTGCCAGCATCGACAGAGCCTACAATGAGCAGTTCTTC. As protein: CASIDRAYNEQFF.

This sequence joins TRBV5-1 and TRBJ2-7; 7 bases map to TRBD1. Germline loops: CDR1 SGHRS, CDR2 YFSETQ. Germline trimming cut 3 bases from V and 3 bases from J; bases unmatched to any gene: 3. The CDR3 runs 13 residues. The CDR3 DNA is TGCGCCAGCAGCTCGGGACAGAACTACGAGCAGTACTTC. Translating gives CASSSGQNYEQYF. The complete variable domain, with remaining parts taken from reference TRBV5-1 and TRBJ2-7, reads KAGVTQTPRYLIKTRGQQVTLSCSPISGHRSVSWYQQTPGQGLQFLFEYFSETQRNKGNFPGRFSGRQFSNSRSEMNVSTLELGDSALYLCASSSGQNYEQYFGPGTRLTVT.

The sample holds one count of this clone. The gene calls are TRBV7-3 and TRBJ1-1, with D unclear. V dropped 3 bases and J dropped 1 base, with 12 bases sitting between them. The CDR3 has 15 residues. The germline gives CDR1 SGHTA, CDR2 FQGTGA. CDR3 sequence (DNA): TGTGCCAGCAGCTTGGGCCCTGTAGGGAACACTGAAGCTTTCTTT. Translated, it gives CASSLGPVGNTEAFF.

The chain carries TRBV19 and TRBJ2-1; 7 bases align to TRBD1. V lost 4 bases and J lost 11; bases outside the gene matches: 8. The CDR3 consists of 13 residues. The germline gives CDR1 LNHDA, CDR2 SQIVND (reference sequence). The CDR3 DNA follows: TGTGCCAGTAGTACCGACAGGGCATGGAAGCAGTTCTTC. Its protein is CASSTDRAWKQFF.

V gene TRBV6-6 combines with J gene TRBJ2-1, with D perhaps TRBD2 (6 bases). The CDR3 loop spans 13 amino acids. The germline gives CDR1 MNHNY, CDR2 SVGAGI (reference sequence). Trimming took off 7 bases at V and 4 bases at J, with 11 bases between the two ends. The CDR3 DNA is TGTGCCAGCATTGGGGACTTTTACAATGAGCAGTTCTTC. Residues: CASIGDFYNEQFF.

V gene TRBV7-9 combines with J gene TRBJ2-3; possibly TRBD1 for D (5 bases). The V and J ends lost 3 bases and 2 bases respectively, with 6 bases between them. The CDR3 loop spans 13 amino acids. CDR1 is SEHNR and CDR2 is FQNEAQ in the germline V gene (reference sequence). CDR3 sequence reads: CASSFRVTDTQYF. The CDR3 DNA reads TGTGCCAGCAGCTTCAGGGTCACAGATACGCAGTATTTT.

In this sample, this clone turned up once. This sequence joins TRBV5-1 and TRBJ1-2; 7 bases line up with TRBD1. V lost 4 bases to trimming and J lost 8 bases; unmatched junction nucleotides: 11. The length of the CDR3 is 14 residues. The V gene's germline CDR1 is SGHRS and CDR2 YFSETQ. CDR3 amino acids: CASSADRALGGYTF. The DNA of the CDR3 is TGCGCCAGCAGCGCAGACAGGGCCTTGGGGGGCTACACCTTC.

The chain joins TRBV2 to TRBJ2-7; 9 positions match TRBD1. The CDR3 runs 13 residues. V lost 7 bases and J lost 7; bases outside the gene matches: 8. Per germline, CDR1 SNHLY and CDR2 FYNNEI. CDR3 residues: CASTGTGNWEQYF. The CDR3 bases are TGTGCCAGCACCGGGACAGGGAATTGGGAGCAGTACTTC.

V usage is TRBV5-4 and J usage is TRBJ1-2; 8 nucleotides line up with TRBD1. Germline trimming cut 4 bases from V and 8 bases from J; bases unmatched to any gene: 13. Germline CDR1 is SGHNT and CDR2 is YYREEE (reference sequence). The CDR3 is 15 amino acids. The CDR3 DNA is TGTGCCAGCAGCCCGAATGTCGACAGGGGCTGGGGCTACACCTTC. Residues: CASSPNVDRGWGYTF.

CDR3 DNA: TGTGCCACCTACCGGGACAGGGATACCTACGAGCAGTACTTC. Amino acids: CATYRDRDTYEQYF. This rearrangement joins TRBV2 to TRBJ2-7; 9 bases align to TRBD1. The germline V gene encodes CDR1 SNHLY and CDR2 FYNNEI. Germline trimming cut 10 bases from V and 2 bases from J; bases unmatched to any gene: 9. This CDR3 is built from 14 residues.

This chain uses TRBV27 with TRBJ1-4; TRBD1 aligns across 10 bases. J was trimmed by 6 bases and V by 5 bases; bases with no gene match: 6. This CDR3 is 15 amino acids long. Looked up from germline, CDR1 is MNHEY and CDR2 is SMNVEV (reference sequence). The CDR3 reads CASSKRTGGHEKLFF. The CDR3 nucleotides read TGTGCCAGCAGTAAAAGGACAGGGGGGCATGAAAAACTGTTTTTT.

This clone was seen just once. The chain employs TRBV4-1 and TRBJ2-2; maybe TRBD1 (5 bases). This CDR3 has 17 residues. V was clipped by 2 bases and J by 0 bases, with 13 bases between them. Per germline, CDR1 MGHRA and CDR2 YSYEKL. The CDR3 spells CASSQQMRQPNTGELFF. CDR3 DNA: TGCGCCAGCAGCCAACAGATGAGACAGCCGAACACCGGGGAGCTGTTTTTT.

V gene TRBV4-1 combines with J gene TRBJ1-2; the D gene is possibly TRBD1 (5 bases). The CDR3 contains 17 residues. Germline assignment: CDR1 MGHRA and CDR2 YSYEKL. V lost 1 base, J lost 0 bases, and 15 bases lay in between. CDR3 bases: TGCGCCAGCAGCCAAGGGGGCAGGGTCGATCCTAACTATGGCTACACCTTC. Translation: CASSQGGRVDPNYGYTF.

This sequence joins TRBV19 and TRBJ1-1, with D unclear. Germline V gene lookup returns CDR1 LNHDA and CDR2 SQIVND (reference sequence). The CDR3 covers 13 residues. The germline V and J ends were trimmed by 7 bases and 0 bases, with 9 bases remaining between them. The CDR3 DNA is TGTGCCAGTAACAACGGGGTGAACACTGAAGCTTTCTTT. Protein sequence: CASNNGVNTEAFF.

The V gene is TRBV28, the J gene TRBJ1-3; 7 bases agree with TRBD1. V shed 6 bases, J shed 6 bases, and the junction held 8 bases outside the gene matches. The germline CDR1 and CDR2 sequences are MDHEN and SYDVKM. CDR3 length equals 14 residues. The CDR3 reads CASRKPGQQNTIYF. The DNA for the CDR3 is TGTGCCAGCAGGAAACCGGGACAGCAAAACACCATATATTTT.

V is TRBV5-6 and J is TRBJ2-7, with 11 nucleotides matching TRBD2. CDR1 is SGHDT, CDR2 YYEEEE, per germline. This CDR3 has 17 residues. The ends lost 0 bases at V and 3 bases at J; junction bases unmatched: 8. This CDR3 reads CASSLAGLAEAYYEQYF. The CDR3 DNA sequence: TGTGCCAGCAGCTTGGCGGGACTAGCGGAAGCCTACTACGAGCAGTACTTC.

The V gene is TRBV29-1, the J gene TRBJ2-2; a weak D match, TRBD1 (5 bases). The V and J ends lost 4 bases and 1 base respectively, with 13 bases between them. Germline V gene lookup returns CDR1 SQVTM and CDR2 ANQGSEA. The CDR3 spans 15 residues. CDR3 region: CSVGTAGMNTGELFF. The CDR3 DNA reads as TGCAGCGTTGGGACCGCAGGGATGAACACCGGGGAGCTGTTTTTT.

The chain links TRBV5-1 to TRBJ2-3, with 8 bases fitting TRBD2. The CDR3 sequence is 14 residues long. Germline values: CDR1 SGHRS, CDR2 YFSETQ. The V segment lost 4 bases and the J segment 4 bases; nucleotides outside the gene matches: 5. The CDR3 is CASSEAGVADTQYF. In DNA form, the CDR3 reads TGCGCCAGCAGCGAAGCGGGAGTGGCAGATACGCAGTATTTT.

The chain links TRBV29-1 to TRBJ2-3, with TRBD2 identical over 12 bases. The CDR3 is 16 residues long. With V trimmed by 2 bases and J by 3 bases, 6 bases remained unmatched. In germline, CDR1 is SQVTM, CDR2 ANQGSEA. This chain's CDR3 is CSVEIPLAGGTDTQYF. The CDR3 region has the DNA TGCAGCGTTGAAATCCCCCTAGCGGGGGGGACAGATACGCAGTATTTT.

The genes are TRBV27 and TRBJ2-7; 12 positions match TRBD2. The CDR3 runs 13 residues. With V trimmed by 6 bases and J by 3 bases, 0 bases remained unmatched. Germline CDR1 and CDR2: MNHEY and SMNVEV (reference sequence). CDR3 in DNA: TGTGCCAGCAGACTAGCGGGGGGCTACGAGCAGTACTTC. Translating it yields CASRLAGGYEQYF.

The rearrangement uses TRBV7-9 and TRBJ1-2; D ambiguous. Trimming stripped 1 base from V and 5 bases from J, with 11 bases between. CDR1 is SEHNR and CDR2 is FQNEAQ in the germline V gene (reference sequence). The CDR3 runs 14 residues. The chain's CDR3 is CASSLGGREYGYTF. CDR3 nucleotides: TGTGCCAGCAGCTTAGGAGGTCGAGAGTATGGCTACACCTTC.

The chain couples TRBV28 to TRBJ2-7, with 10 bases matching TRBD1. Germline loops: CDR1 MDHEN, CDR2 SYDVKM. The CDR3 runs 16 residues. Germline trimming cut 5 bases from V and 7 bases from J; bases unmatched to any gene: 14. CDR3 sequence: CASSGLPGQGLREQYF. The CDR3 DNA reads as TGTGCCAGCAGTGGGCTCCCGGGACAGGGGTTGAGGGAGCAGTACTTC.

CDR3: CASSGDRSYISGNTIYF. CDR3 bases: TGTGCCAGCTCGGGGGACAGATCATATATCTCTGGAAACACCATATATTTT. J is TRBJ1-3 and V is TRBV18; 7 bases fit TRBD1. V was pared by 6 bases and J by 0 bases, with 11 bases of the junction left unmatched. CDR3 length equals 17 residues. Germline CDR1 reads KGHSH; CDR2 reads LQKENI. The full variable domain, with the rest looked up from reference TRBV18 and TRBJ1-3, is NAGVMQNPRHLVRRRGQEARLRCSPMKGHSHVYWYRQLPEEGLKFMVYLQKENIIDESGMPKERFSAEFPKEGPSILRIQQVVRGDSAAYFCASSGDRSYISGNTIYFGEGSWLTVV.

The rearrangement uses TRBV5-6 and TRBJ1-2; D is ambiguous. This CDR3 region has 13 residues. Trimming cost V 1 base and J 5 bases, with 9 bases left between them. Germline V gives CDR1 SGHDT, CDR2 YYEEEE. CDR3 sequence (DNA): TGTGCCAGCAGCTTGCCGGTCCCTTATGGCTACACCTTC. Its protein is CASSLPVPYGYTF.

The chain joins TRBV30 to TRBJ1-2; perhaps TRBD1 as D (5 bases). The ends were cut back, 0 bases at V and 7 bases at J, with 12 bases in the middle. CDR3 length: 13 amino acids. CDR1 is GTSNPN, CDR2 SVGIG, per germline (reference sequence). The CDR3 spells CAWSVGQGSGYTF. The CDR3 region has the DNA TGTGCCTGGAGTGTGGGCCAGGGTTCTGGCTACACCTTC. Using reference TRBV30 and TRBJ1-2 for the parts outside the CDR3, the full variable domain is SQTIHQWPATLVQPVGSPLSLECTVEGTSNPNLYWYRQAAGRGLQLLFYSVGIGQISSEVPQNLSASRPQDRQFILSSKKLLLSDSGFYLCAWSVGQGSGYTFGSGTRLTVV.